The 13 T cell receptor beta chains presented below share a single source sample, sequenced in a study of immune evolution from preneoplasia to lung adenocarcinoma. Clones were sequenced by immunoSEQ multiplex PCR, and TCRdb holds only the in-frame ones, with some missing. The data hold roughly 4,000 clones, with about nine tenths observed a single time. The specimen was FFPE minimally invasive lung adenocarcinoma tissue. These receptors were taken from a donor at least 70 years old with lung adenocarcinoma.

The CDR3: CASSWGQNYEQYF. The CDR3 DNA is TGTGCCAGCAGCTGGGGACAGAACTACGAGCAGTACTTC. The gene calls are TRBV27 and TRBJ2-7; 7 bases line up with TRBD1. Per germline, CDR1 MNHEY and CDR2 SMNVEV (reference sequence). The CDR3 extends over 13 amino acids. J gave up 3 bases and V 6 bases, and 5 bases lay outside the gene matches.

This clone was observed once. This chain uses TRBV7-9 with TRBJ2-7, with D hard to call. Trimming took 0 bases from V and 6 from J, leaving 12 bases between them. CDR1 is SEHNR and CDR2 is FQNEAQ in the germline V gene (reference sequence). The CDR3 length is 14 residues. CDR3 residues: CASSLAGISSEQYF. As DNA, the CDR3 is TGTGCCAGCAGCTTAGCGGGGATCTCTTCCGAGCAGTACTTC.

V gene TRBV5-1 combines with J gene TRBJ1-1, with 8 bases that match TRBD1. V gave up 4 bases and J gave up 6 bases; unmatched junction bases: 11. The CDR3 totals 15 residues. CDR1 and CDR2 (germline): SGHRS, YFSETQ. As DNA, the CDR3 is TGCGCCAGCAGCAAACAGACAGGGGTAATGTCTGAAGCTTTCTTT. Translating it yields CASSKQTGVMSEAFF.

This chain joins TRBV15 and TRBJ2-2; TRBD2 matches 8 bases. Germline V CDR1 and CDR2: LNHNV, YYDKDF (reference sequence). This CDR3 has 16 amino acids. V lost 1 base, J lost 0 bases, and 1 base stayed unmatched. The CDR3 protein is CATSRVLAANTGELFF. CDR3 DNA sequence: TGTGCCACCAGCAGAGTACTAGCGGCGAACACCGGGGAGCTGTTTTTT.

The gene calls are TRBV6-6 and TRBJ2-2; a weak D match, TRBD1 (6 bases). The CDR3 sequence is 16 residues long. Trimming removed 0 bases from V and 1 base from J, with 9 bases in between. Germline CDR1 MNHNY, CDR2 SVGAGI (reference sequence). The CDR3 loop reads CASSYSAGVNTGELFF. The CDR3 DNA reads TGTGCCAGCAGTTACTCGGCAGGGGTGAACACCGGGGAGCTGTTTTTT.

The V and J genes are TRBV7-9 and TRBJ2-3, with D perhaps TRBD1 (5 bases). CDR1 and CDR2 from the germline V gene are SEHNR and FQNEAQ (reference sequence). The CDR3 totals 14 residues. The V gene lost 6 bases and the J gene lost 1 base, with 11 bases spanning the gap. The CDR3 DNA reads TGTGCCAGCAGAGGGGCCAGGGGCACAGATACGCAGTATTTT. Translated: CASRGARGTDTQYF.

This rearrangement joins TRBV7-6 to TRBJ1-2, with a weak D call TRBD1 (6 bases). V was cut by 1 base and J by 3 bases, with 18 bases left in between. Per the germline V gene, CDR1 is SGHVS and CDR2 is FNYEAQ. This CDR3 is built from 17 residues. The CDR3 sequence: CASSLVFLGAQYYGYTF. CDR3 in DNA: TGTGCCAGCAGCTTAGTTTTTCTGGGGGCGCAGTACTATGGCTACACCTTC.

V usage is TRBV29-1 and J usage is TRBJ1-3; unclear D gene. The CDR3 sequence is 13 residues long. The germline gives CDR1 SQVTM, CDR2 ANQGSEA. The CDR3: CSASGTSGNTIYF. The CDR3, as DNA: TGCAGTGCAAGCGGAACTTCTGGAAACACCATATATTTT.

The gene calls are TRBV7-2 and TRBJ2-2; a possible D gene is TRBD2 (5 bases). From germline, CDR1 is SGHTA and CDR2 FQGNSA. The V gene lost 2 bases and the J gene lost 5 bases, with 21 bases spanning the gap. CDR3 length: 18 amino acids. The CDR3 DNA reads TGTGCCAGCAGCTTAAGGGCGGCCGGGATAATAGGAACCGGGGAGCTGTTTTTT. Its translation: CASSLRAAGIIGTGELFF.

The CDR3 loop is CASGLWEGYNEQFF. The DNA of the CDR3 is TGTGCTAGTGGTTTGTGGGAGGGCTACAATGAGCAGTTCTTC. V is TRBV12-5 and J is TRBJ2-1; 7 positions agree with TRBD2. The CDR3 length is 14 residues. The J segment lost 3 bases and the V segment lost 2 bases, leaving 1 base of the junction unmatched. The germline V gene encodes CDR1 LGHNT and CDR2 FRNRAP.

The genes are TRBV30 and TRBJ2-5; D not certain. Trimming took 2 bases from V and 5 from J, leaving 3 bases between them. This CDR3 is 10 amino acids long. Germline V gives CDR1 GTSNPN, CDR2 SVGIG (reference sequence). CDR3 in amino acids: CAWSLETQYF. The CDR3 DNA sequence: TGTGCCTGGAGTCTGGAGACCCAGTACTTC.

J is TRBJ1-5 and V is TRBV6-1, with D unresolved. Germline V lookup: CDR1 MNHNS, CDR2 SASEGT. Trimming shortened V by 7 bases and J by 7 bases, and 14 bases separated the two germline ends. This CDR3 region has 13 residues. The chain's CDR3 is CASTWEAGQPQHF. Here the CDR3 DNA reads TGTGCCAGCACTTGGGAGGCCGGCCAGCCCCAGCATTTT.

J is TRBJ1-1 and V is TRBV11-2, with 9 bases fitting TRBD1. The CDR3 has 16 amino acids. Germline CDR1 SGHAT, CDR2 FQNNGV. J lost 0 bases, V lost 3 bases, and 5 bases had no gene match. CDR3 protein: CASSFGTGKMNTEAFF. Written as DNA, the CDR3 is TGTGCCAGCAGCTTTGGGACAGGGAAGATGAACACTGAAGCTTTCTTT.